Here is one TCR beta chain with its context. This specimen comes from a study of cytomegalovirus exposure and HLA in healthy donors. Profiling relied on immunoSEQ multiplex PCR, and the TCRdb table lists in-frame clones only, not all of them. This sample has about 240,000 clones, with approximately 83% found just once. V gave up 4 bases and J gave up 4 bases; unmatched junction bases: 1. The CDR3 sequence is 12 residues long. Per the germline V gene, CDR1 is SGHDT and CDR2 is YYEEEE. This sequence joins TRBV5-6 and TRBJ1-2, with TRBD1 matching over 7 bases. This TCR came from a woman aged 25 to 39 in good health and CMV-seropositive. What was sequenced was PBMCs. The CDR3 coding sequence is TGTGCCAGCAGCCCAGGGGGCTATGGCTACACCTTC. Residues: CASSPGGYGYTF.